The 30 T cell receptor beta chains below all came from one sample that was sequenced in a study of T-cell reconstitution after alpha-beta-depleted transplantation in children. It was with unique molecular identifiers that the TCRbeta library was prepared. Using its own MiXCR run on the PCR reads, TCRdb lists one record per CDR3 protein. This sample has approximately 190,000 distinct CDR3 sequences, with about 8.4% found just once. The material sequenced was PBMCs, mostly from graft donor cells, taken 360 days after TCRalphabeta/CD19-depleted stem cell transplant. Every receptor here comes from a male patient between 2 and 10 years old who had a stem cell transplant for acute myeloid leukemia, so the T cells may come from the graft donor.

This clonotype showed up many times. The chain recombines TRBV29-1 with TRBJ2-7; D is possibly TRBD1 (6 bases). Between the trimmed V and J ends, which lost 0 bases and 3 bases, there was a span of 12 bases. Germline V gene lookup returns CDR1 SQVTM and CDR2 ANQGSEA. This CDR3 has 14 amino acids. In DNA form, the CDR3 reads TGCAGCGTTGAAGAGCCCGGACAGAACTACGAGCAGTACTTC. Protein product: CSVEEPGQNYEQYF.

The V and J genes are TRBV29-1 and TRBJ1-1; the D is unclear. This CDR3 contains 14 residues. Germline V lookup: CDR1 SQVTM, CDR2 ANQGSEA. V gave up 5 bases and J gave up 3 bases, with 16 bases separating them. The CDR3 bases are TGCAGCGTTAGGCGTGAGGCCTTTTACACTGAAGCTTTCTTT. Translation: CSVRREAFYTEAFF.

This clonotype appeared a few times. The chain recombines TRBV5-1 with TRBJ2-4, with 8 bases lining up with TRBD1. Per the germline V gene, CDR1 is SGHRS and CDR2 is YFSETQ. This CDR3 has 15 amino acids. J gave up 3 bases and V 4 bases, and 6 bases lay outside the gene matches. Written as DNA, the CDR3 is TGCGCCAGCAGCCGTGGACAGGGAGACAAAAACATTCAGTACTTC. It translates to CASSRGQGDKNIQYF.

The rearrangement uses TRBV4-2 and TRBJ1-2; a weak D match, TRBD1 (6 bases). The CDR3 contains 12 residues. The germline gives CDR1 LGHNA, CDR2 YNFKEQ. Trimming took off 9 bases at V and 1 base at J, with 9 bases between the two ends. CDR3 sequence: CASRQVNYGYTF. CDR3 nucleotides: TGTGCCAGTCGACAGGTTAACTATGGCTACACCTTC.

Only a few counts were recorded for this clonotype. The V and J genes are TRBV12-3 or TRBV12-4 and TRBJ2-2, with D perhaps TRBD2 (5 bases). The germline V and J ends were trimmed by 6 bases and 7 bases, with 12 bases remaining between them. This CDR3 has 13 amino acids. The chain's CDR3 is CASRTRVGGELFF. CDR3 DNA: TGTGCCAGCAGAACTAGAGTTGGCGGGGAGCTGTTTTTT.

This clonotype was observed at least ten times. The V call is TRBV3-1, the J call TRBJ1-3; D not resolved. The CDR3 consists of 15 residues. Trimming removed 1 base from V and 0 bases from J, with 7 bases in between. Germline lookup yields CDR1 LGHDT and CDR2 YNNKEL (reference sequence). The CDR3: CASSQALLSGNTIYF. In DNA form, the CDR3 reads TGTGCCAGCAGCCAAGCTCTGCTCTCTGGAAACACCATATATTTT.

There are a few counts of this clonotype. The chain employs TRBV5-6 and TRBJ2-3; D is perhaps TRBD1 or TRBD2 (5 bases each). Looked up from germline, CDR1 is SGHDT and CDR2 is YYEEEE. V was pared by 0 bases and J by 2 bases, with 10 bases between. CDR3 length equals 15 residues. Written as DNA, the CDR3 is TGTGCCAGCAGCTTGGGGGGGAAACCCACAGATACGCAGTATTTT. Protein sequence: CASSLGGKPTDTQYF.

With respect to this clonotype: A read error is possible here, since a much larger clone lies one base away. The chain links TRBV7-2 to TRBJ1-2; no definite D call. The V and J ends lost 0 bases and 4 bases respectively, with 3 bases between them. From germline, CDR1 is SGHTA and CDR2 FQGNSA. The CDR3 totals 12 residues. Written as DNA, the CDR3 is TGTGCCAGCAGCTTAGCCAGCTATGGCTACACCTTC. Its protein product is CASSLASYGYTF.

This clonotype was counted at least ten times. The chain carries TRBV4-1 and TRBJ2-5; D may match TRBD1 or TRBD2 (5 bases each). Germline V gives CDR1 MGHRA, CDR2 YSYEKL. The CDR3 has 16 residues. Trimming removed 1 base from V and 7 bases from J, with 19 bases in between. CDR3 amino acids: CASSQAGTGGVVTQYF. The CDR3 DNA reads as TGCGCCAGCAGCCAAGCTGGGACCGGAGGTGTTGTGACCCAGTACTTC.

This clonotype has just one count. With a much larger clone just one base away, this may be a read error. The DNA for the CDR3 is TGTACCAGCAGTTTATGTGTTAGCGGGAGGGTTACGGAGACCCAGTACTTC. Translation gives CTSSLCVSGRVTETQYF. V usage is TRBV12-3 or TRBV12-4 and J usage is TRBJ2-5; 11 positions match TRBD2. CDR3 length: 17 residues.

This CDR3 is CASRRDRDTGELFF. The CDR3 region has the DNA TGTGCCAGCAGAAGGGACAGGGACACCGGGGAGCTGTTTTTT. The V gene is TRBV12-3 or TRBV12-4, the J gene TRBJ2-2; 9 bases are shared with TRBD1. The CDR3 covers 14 residues. V shed 6 bases and J 3 bases; nucleotides not matched to a gene: 2.

This clonotype was observed many times. J is TRBJ2-5 and V is TRBV20-1; unclear D gene. Germline V gene lookup returns CDR1 DFQATT and CDR2 SNEGSKA (reference sequence). V was cut by 6 bases and J by 5 bases, with 10 bases left in between. The CDR3 sequence is 11 residues long. CDR3 region: CSAPSRETQYF. DNA of the CDR3: TGCAGTGCGCCAAGTAGGGAGACCCAGTACTTC.

This clonotype was observed a few times. The genes are TRBV7-9 and TRBJ1-1; D uncertain. Trimming shortened V by 1 base and J by 5 bases, and 11 bases separated the two germline ends. This CDR3 region has 14 residues. Germline V gene sequence: CDR1 SEHNR, CDR2 FQNEAQ (reference sequence). In DNA, the CDR3 is TGTGCCAGCAGCTTAGTTTGGGAGCGGACTGAAGCTTTCTTT. This gives the protein CASSLVWERTEAFF.

The V and J genes are TRBV7-9 and TRBJ2-1; D may match TRBD1 or TRBD2 (6 bases each). Germline V lookup: CDR1 SEHNR, CDR2 FQNEAQ (reference sequence). Trimming removed 5 bases from V and 2 bases from J, with 19 bases in between. The CDR3 loop spans 17 amino acids. CDR3 sequence: CASSPNGRRGPYNEQFF. DNA for the CDR3: TGTGCCAGCAGCCCAAATGGACGACGGGGGCCCTACAATGAGCAGTTCTTC.

The chain recombines TRBV7-9 with TRBJ2-7; D tentatively fits TRBD1 or TRBD2 (5 bases each). The germline V gene has CDR1 SEHNR and CDR2 FQNEAQ (reference sequence). CDR3 length: 14 residues. Trimming removed 1 base at V and 6 bases at J, with 13 bases between. The DNA for the CDR3 is TGTGCCAGCAGCTTAGTCGGGGTTCAGGGCGAGCAGTACGTC. Residues: CASSLVGVQGEQYV.

At least ten counts were recorded for this clonotype. The rearrangement uses TRBV12-3 or TRBV12-4 and TRBJ2-4, with TRBD2 identical over 13 bases. Germline trimming cut 3 bases from V and 4 bases from J; bases unmatched to any gene: 6. The CDR3 spans 17 residues. CDR3 sequence (DNA): TGTGCCAGCAGTTTTAGGACTAGCGGGAGCCCTAAAAACATTCAGTACTTC. Protein product: CASSFRTSGSPKNIQYF.

The CDR3: CASSLVVSGANEQFF. Written as DNA, the CDR3 is TGTGCCAGCAGCTTGGTTGTTAGCGGAGCTAATGAGCAGTTCTTC. This chain connects TRBV5-8 to TRBJ2-1; a possible D gene is TRBD2 (6 bases). The length of the CDR3 is 15 residues. Germline CDR1 reads SGHTS; CDR2 reads YDEGEE. Trimming shortened V by 0 bases and J by 7 bases, and 14 bases separated the two germline ends.

This rearrangement joins TRBV10-3 to TRBJ1-5; a weak D match, TRBD1 (5 bases). V was shortened by 3 bases and J by 4 bases, with 19 bases between the two germline ends. CDR3 length equals 17 residues. The V gene's germline CDR1 is ENHRY and CDR2 SYGVKD. CDR3 DNA: TGTGCCATCAGTGAACAGGTCCCGGCCCGGCCTAATCAGCCCCAGCATTTT. Protein product: CAISEQVPARPNQPQHF.

This clonotype was seen a handful of times. The chain uses TRBV6-1 and TRBJ2-7; D is possibly TRBD2 (6 bases). Trimming removed 7 bases from V and 2 bases from J, with 24 bases in between. The CDR3 sequence is 17 residues long. Germline V gene lookup returns CDR1 MNHNS and CDR2 SASEGT. The CDR3 here is CASIKISGHIRTYEQYF. DNA of the CDR3: TGTGCCAGCATCAAGATCAGCGGGCACATACGGACCTACGAGCAGTACTTC.

This clonotype has only a few counts. The chain is built from TRBV12-3 or TRBV12-4 and TRBJ2-1; the match to TRBD2 covers 11 bases. The CDR3 totals 17 residues. The V gene end was trimmed by 4 bases and the J gene end by 8 bases; junction bases not matched to a gene: 13. The CDR3 coding sequence is TGTGCCAGCAGTTCCCTTCGGGCTAGCGGGAGGCAAGATGAGCAGTTCTTC. Amino acids: CASSSLRASGRQDEQFF.

There are many counts of this clonotype. The chain has TRBV5-1 and TRBJ1-2, with D possibly matching TRBD1 (5 bases). The CDR3 runs 14 residues. Trimming left V 3 bases short and J 5 bases short, with 14 bases between. Germline CDR1 reads SGHRS; CDR2 reads YFSETQ. CDR3 residues: CASSSGGLLYGYTF. The CDR3 nucleotides are TGCGCCAGCAGCTCCGGGGGACTCCTTTATGGCTACACCTTC. The full variable domain, its missing parts supplied by reference TRBV5-1 and TRBJ1-2, is KAGVTQTPRYLIKTRGQQVTLSCSPISGHRSVSWYQQTPGQGLQFLFEYFSETQRNKGNFPGRFSGRQFSNSRSEMNVSTLELGDSALYLCASSSGGLLYGYTFGSGTRLTVV.

This clonotype was found a few times. This chain uses TRBV5-1 with TRBJ2-3; maybe TRBD1 (5 bases). V lost 1 base and J lost 5, with 20 bases in between. The CDR3 runs 17 residues. Germline V gene sequence: CDR1 SGHRS, CDR2 YFSETQ. CDR3 sequence (DNA): TGCGCCAGCAGCTTGTCTACTTTTAGGGGTGGAGTAGATACGCAGTATTTT. Its translation is CASSLSTFRGGVDTQYF.

This clonotype was found many times. The chain recombines TRBV9 with TRBJ2-3; no clear D. Germline CDR1 SGDLS, CDR2 YYNGEE. The ends were cut back, 2 bases at V and 0 bases at J, with 7 bases in the middle. The CDR3 has 14 amino acids. CDR3 amino acids: CASSVTSSTDTQYF. The CDR3 DNA reads as TGTGCCAGCAGCGTGACCTCCAGCACAGATACGCAGTATTTT.

This clonotype was observed a few times. The V gene is TRBV5-1, the J gene TRBJ2-2, with a weak D call TRBD1 (6 bases). The V end lost 3 bases, the J end lost 4 bases, and 13 bases lay between the germline ends. The germline V gene has CDR1 SGHRS and CDR2 YFSETQ. The CDR3 has 15 residues. The CDR3 bases are TGCGCCAGCAGCTCCCAGGGGCAAGGCACCGGGGAGCTGTTTTTT. It yields the protein CASSSQGQGTGELFF.

The V and J genes are TRBV20-1 and TRBJ2-1; unclear D gene. Trimming shortened V by 0 bases and J by 2 bases, and 14 bases separated the two germline ends. The CDR3 extends over 16 amino acids. Looked up from germline, CDR1 is DFQATT and CDR2 is SNEGSKA (reference sequence). CDR3 residues: CSARDHTTFTYNEQFF. The CDR3 nucleotides are TGCAGTGCTAGAGATCATACGACTTTCACCTACAATGAGCAGTTCTTC.

V gene TRBV13 combines with J gene TRBJ2-2, with D unresolved. The V gene's germline CDR1 is PRHDT and CDR2 FYEKMQ (reference sequence). Trimming stripped 5 bases from V and 2 bases from J, with 3 bases between. This CDR3 contains 12 residues. The CDR3 DNA is TGTGCCAGCAGCAAAAACACCGGGGAGCTGTTTTTT. Protein: CASSKNTGELFF.

Here the CDR3 reads CASSFRLRETQYF. CDR3 nucleotide sequence: TGTGCCAGCAGTTTCCGTCTCAGGGAGACCCAGTACTTC. This chain joins TRBV12-3 or TRBV12-4 and TRBJ2-5; D gene ambiguous. Trimming took 3 bases from V and 5 from J, leaving 10 bases between them. CDR3 length equals 13 residues.

The rearrangement uses TRBV19 and TRBJ2-1; 9 bases are shared with TRBD2. The germline CDR1 and CDR2 sequences are LNHDA and SQIVND (reference sequence). The CDR3 is made up of 15 amino acids. The V gene end was trimmed by 6 bases and the J gene end by 2 bases; junction bases not matched to a gene: 5. The CDR3 sequence is CASSSSGSAYNEQFF. CDR3 nucleotides: TGTGCCAGTAGCAGTAGCGGGAGTGCCTACAATGAGCAGTTCTTC.

This clonotype was detected many times. This chain connects TRBV20-1 to TRBJ2-1; D is possibly TRBD2 (5 bases). CDR3 length: 19 residues. CDR1 and CDR2 from the germline V gene are DFQATT and SNEGSKA (reference sequence). V lost 8 bases and J 2 bases, leaving 31 bases between the germline ends. The DNA for the CDR3 is TGCAGTTCAAGTGCTAGTAGGTTTAGCAGTCGGGGAGCCTACAATGAGCAGTTCTTC. Protein sequence: CSSSASRFSSRGAYNEQFF.

The sample holds many counts of this clonotype. The chain carries TRBV5-5 and TRBJ2-7, with a tentative D call TRBD2 (5 bases). Germline V gene lookup returns CDR1 SGHKS and CDR2 YYEKEE (reference sequence). V was pared by 2 bases and J by 5 bases, with 14 bases between. The length of the CDR3 is 14 residues. The CDR3 region is CASSFGTGIHEQYF. The CDR3 DNA reads TGTGCCAGCAGCTTCGGCACCGGGATCCACGAGCAGTACTTC.